This T cell receptor beta chain was obtained from a study of blood T cell repertoires in COVID-19. Data came from immunoSEQ multiplex PCR; TCRdb stores just in-frame clones and leaves some out. The data show hundreds of thousands of clones, 70% to 90% seen once. Donors were grouped by their self-reported clinical history. A COVID-19 case had been met by exposed participants during the 2 weeks before study entry. Per germline, CDR1 SGHKS and CDR2 YYEKEE (reference sequence). The CDR3 is 16 amino acids. Trimming removed 4 bases from V and 2 bases from J, with 18 bases in between. Sample: PBMCs or T cells enriched from blood (not recorded which). This sequence originates from a woman aged 18-29 years who had been exposed to COVID-19. The J gene is TRBJ1-2, the V gene TRBV5-5; tentative D call: TRBD1 (5 bases). The CDR3 loop is CASSQDSGVPNYGYTF. CDR3 DNA sequence: TGTGCCAGCAGCCAAGACAGTGGGGTACCCAACTATGGCTACACCTTC. Based on the CDR3 plus reference TRBV5-5 and TRBJ1-2, the full variable domain is DAGVTQSPTHLIKTRGQQVTLRCSPISGHKSVSWYQQVLGQGPQFIFQYYEKEERGRGNFPDRFSARQFPNYSSELNVNALLLGDSALYLCASSQDSGVPNYGYTFGSGTRLTVV.